The 8 T cell receptor beta chains presented below share a single source sample, sequenced in a study of blood T cells in healthy people across ages. A second PCR of about 7 to 11 cycles used a sample-barcoded 5' primer and a J-beta primer mix. TCRdb reprocessed the 5' RACE reads with MiXCR, giving one entry per CDR3 protein. The data contain more than 1.4 million distinct CDR3 sequences, approximately 42% of them singletons. What was sequenced was blood. Receptors originate from a woman aged 18-29 years in good health.

In its sample, this clonotype was seen a few times. V and J are TRBV5-1 and TRBJ2-3; D unresolved. This CDR3 has 14 amino acids. The germline V gene encodes CDR1 SGHRS and CDR2 YFSETQ. The ends were cut back, 0 bases at V and 2 bases at J, with 7 bases in the middle. The CDR3 DNA follows: TGCGCCAGCAGCTTGGAGGTCATCACAGATACGCAGTATTTT. It specifies CASSLEVITDTQYF.

The chain carries TRBV3-1 and TRBJ1-5; TRBD1 matches 7 bases. Germline loops: CDR1 LGHDT, CDR2 YNNKEL (reference sequence). This CDR3 has 16 residues. V lost 4 bases to trimming and J lost 2 bases; unmatched junction nucleotides: 8. The CDR3 region is CASSPYHRGGNQPQHF. Here the CDR3 DNA reads TGTGCCAGCAGCCCCTACCACAGGGGAGGCAATCAGCCCCAGCATTTT.

The chain uses TRBV7-6 and TRBJ1-3; tentatively, D is TRBD1 (6 bases). V lost 5 bases, J lost 2 bases, and 10 bases lay in between. CDR1 and CDR2 (germline): SGHVS, FNYEAQ. The CDR3 sequence is 14 residues long. This CDR3 is CASSPGTPGNTIYF. CDR3 sequence (DNA): TGTGCCAGCAGCCCCGGGACACCTGGAAACACCATATATTTT.

This clonotype occurred a few times. The chain is built from TRBV12-3 or TRBV12-4 and TRBJ1-2; TRBD1 is a possible D gene (6 bases). CDR3 size: 15 residues. The ends were cut back, 4 bases at V and 5 bases at J, with 17 bases in the middle. The CDR3 DNA follows: TGTGCCAGCAGTTCATCCACAGGGCGCTCTTATGGCTACACCTTC. Translating it yields CASSSSTGRSYGYTF.

This chain connects TRBV4-1 to TRBJ2-5; 7 nucleotides match TRBD2. The J call may not be correct, given that the DNA end is closer to TRBJ2-1. Germline V gene data show CDR1 as MGHRA and CDR2 as YSYEKL. There are 19 residues in the CDR3. Here the CDR3 reads CASSQEWVGELAYQETQFF. The CDR3, as DNA: TGCGCCAGCAGCCAAGAGTGGGTAGGGGAACTAGCGTACCAAGAGACCCAGTTCTTC.

The rearrangement uses TRBV6-1 and TRBJ2-3; D unclear. CDR1 and CDR2 from the germline V gene are MNHNS and SASEGT. V was cut by 4 bases and J by 1 base, with 18 bases left in between. This CDR3 is built from 17 residues. The CDR3 nucleotides are TGTGCCAGCAGTGCCCTACTTCAGGCTGGGGGCACAGATACGCAGTATTTT. Encoded protein: CASSALLQAGGTDTQYF.

This clonotype occurred a few times. This sequence joins TRBV24-1 and TRBJ2-1; TRBD1 or TRBD2 may be the D gene (5 bases each). Trimming left V 10 bases short and J 7 bases short, with 22 bases between. The CDR3 extends over 15 amino acids. From germline, CDR1 is KGHDR and CDR2 SFDVKD. The CDR3 region has the DNA TGTGCCACGAGCAGGGACCCTAAAAAGGGGAATGAGCAGTTCTTC. It specifies CATSRDPKKGNEQFF.

To note about this clonotype: Mismatch with germline at one junction end may stem from a read error. The CDR3 DNA is TGCAGTACTAGGGGGACAGGGAGCTCCTACAATGAGCAGTTCTTC. Amino acids: CSTRGTGSSYNEQFF. The chain employs TRBV20-1 and TRBJ2-1; 9 positions agree with TRBD1. The CDR3 runs to 15 residues. Germline assignment: CDR1 DFQATT and CDR2 SNEGSKA (reference sequence).